What follows is one T cell receptor (beta chain) and its context. No antigen is known for it. There are no base qualities to consult, and no much larger clone falls within one base. V is cut by 0 bases and J by 2 bases, and the space between the germline ends is 8 bases. The germline V gene encodes CDR1 SGHRS and CDR2 YFSETQ. Counted from cysteine to phenylalanine, this CDR3 has 15 amino acids. Kept here is only the CDR3 DNA, which spans 45 bases and is read in frame from base 1. TCR beta CDR3 regions were amplified from RNA transcripts. A first-round RT-PCR of the TCR CDR3 used the HTBI primer set with the Qiagen OneStep RT-PCR kit. Libraries were constructed in a second round of multiplex PCR, after which size selection and purification were carried out. Paired-end sequencing of the libraries was performed with 100 bp reads on an Illumina HiSeq2000. As for how the authors treated the data: SOAPnuke was used to process the raw data, throwing out any read that contained adapters or uncalled bases, had a mean Phred below 15, or lacked an exact constant-primer or identifier match. COPE v1.2.5 was used to merge the high-quality paired reads, and each unique nucleotide sequence was defined as a clonotype. Clonotypes were aligned to IMGT TRBV, TRBD and TRBJ reference segments using MiTCR v1.1. Only V-J combinations with frequency above 0.0001, covering 99% to 99.2% of repertoires, were analysed. The TCS score was defined as F50 (clonal expansion) divided by E x V (chaos), with BLOSUM62-based TCRdist calculated between CDR3 peptides within each V-J. Welch's t-statistics and random forest reduced 514 V-J features to around 14, which were used in a naive Bayes classifier (R e1071). The raw public data were reprocessed by TCRdb itself: fastp quality trimming at Q25, MiXCR clonotype calling, in-frame beta chains only. Rows matching on CDR3 protein sequence are summarized as one entry with the most common DNA and genes. For this entry, the V and J calls and clone size follow TCRdb and not the study's own pipeline. This sample has about 400,000 distinct CDR3 sequences in its table, and approximately 25% of those were observed once. The leading ten clones occupy around 67% of the sample.

This sample stems from a study of T cells in Graves' hyperthyroidism and ophthalmopathy (dated by TCRdb to about 2019). Regarding the research as a whole: Peripheral blood samples were taken at initial diagnosis, before any treatment was given. The 95 to 100 discovery patients were randomly divided into training and test sets at a 7:3 ratio. In more than 5 Graves' hyperthyroidism patients, the study also compared T-cell repertoires from thyroid tissue with T-cell repertoires from blood. An independent validation cohort of around 20 hyperthyroidism patients and about 15 patients who later progressed to ophthalmopathy tested prospective prediction of ophthalmopathy. TCR V-J signatures able to tell the groups apart were searched for in a discovery cohort of 90 to 100 patients, of whom around 42 had Graves' ophthalmopathy and 55 to 60 had stable Graves' hyperthyroidism. The paper describes TCR Vbeta CDR3 sequencing of about 140 peripheral blood samples, made up of roughly 45 ophthalmopathy patients, over 70 hyperthyroidism patients and 17 progressor patients. Following sampling, methimazole starting at 30 mg daily was given to hyperthyroidism patients, and high-dose intravenous methylprednisolone was given to ophthalmopathy patients. The paper as a whole reports these results and caveats: Most expanded thyroid clonotypes (frequency above 0.001) were also found in blood, which suggests that blood repertoires may mirror thyroid immune responses. Ophthalmopathy was separated from stable hyperthyroidism by a 13 V-J signature model, with approximately 89% sensitivity and roughly 81% specificity obtained in cross-validation and 80%/75% obtained in testing. In validation, the model predicted progression to ophthalmopathy with just under 71% sensitivity and 72.22% specificity, a median of approximately 6.5 months before onset. Sample size was not statistically predetermined, and blinding of investigators to group allocation was not performed.

Stable Graves' hyperthyroidism was defined as the absence of progression to ophthalmopathy over 18 months of follow-up. Hyperthyroidism patients were aged 18 to 65 years and newly diagnosed, with disease duration of less than 2 months. The study excluded patients with uncontrolled infections, other autoimmune diseases, pregnancy or lactation. Clinical symptoms, serum thyroxine and TRAb, thyroid ultrasound, and orbital computed tomography formed the basis for the diagnoses. Ficoll-Paque density gradient centrifugation was used to isolate PBMCs from about 10 ml of fresh peripheral blood. Total RNA was extracted with Trizol reagent, and quality was checked on an Agilent 2100 Bioanalyzer.

The chain was built from TRBV5-1 and TRBJ1-4, with no confidently assigned D gene. The sequenced sample was blood. The TCR comes from a man over 45 with Graves' hyperthyroidism. The nucleotides are TGCGCCAGCAGCTTGGTCGGGCTTACTAATGAAAAACTGTTTTTT. Its product reads: CASSLVGLTNEKLFF.